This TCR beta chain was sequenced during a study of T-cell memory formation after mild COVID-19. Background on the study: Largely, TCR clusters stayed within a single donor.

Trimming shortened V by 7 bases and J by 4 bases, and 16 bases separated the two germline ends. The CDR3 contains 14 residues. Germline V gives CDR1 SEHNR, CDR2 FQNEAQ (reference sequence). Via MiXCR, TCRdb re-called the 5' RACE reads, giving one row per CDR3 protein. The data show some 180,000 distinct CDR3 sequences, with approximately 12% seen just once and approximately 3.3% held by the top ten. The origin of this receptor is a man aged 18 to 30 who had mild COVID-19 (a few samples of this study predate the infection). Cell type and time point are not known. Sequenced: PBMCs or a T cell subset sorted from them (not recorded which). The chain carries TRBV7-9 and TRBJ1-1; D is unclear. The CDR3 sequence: CASTDITPPTEAFF. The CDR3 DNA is TGTGCCAGCACCGACATTACACCCCCCACTGAAGCTTTCTTT.